One TCR beta chain is described in this entry. Some clones are missing from TCRdb's copy, which holds only in-frame ones; the method was immunoSEQ multiplex PCR. The sample includes 200,000 to 250,000 clones, 70% to 85% seen only once; the top ten take roughly 3.5%. Germline CDR1 and CDR2: SGHAT and FQNNGV. The CDR3 sequence is 14 residues long. V was shortened by 1 base and J by 3 bases, with 7 bases between the two germline ends. This study enrolled people aged roughly 18 to 89 from about two dozen US geographic areas. The sample is drawn from a study of blood T cell repertoires in COVID-19. The overall study: Sources were T cells, B-cell-depleted T cells, or PBMCs; the material itself was cDNA or gDNA.

The sample comprised PBMCs or T cells enriched from blood (not recorded which). The receptor was isolated from a woman between 55 and 75 years old who had recovered from COVID-19. The chain joins TRBV11-2 to TRBJ1-5, with a weak D call TRBD1 (5 bases). CDR3 nucleotides: TGTGCCAGCAGCTTAGGACAGTCCAATCAGCCCCAGCATTTT. Translating it yields CASSLGQSNQPQHF.